Each of the 21 T cell receptor beta chains below was sequenced from the same sample in a study of tumor-infiltrating lymphocytes in primary liver carcinoma. Production of TCR beta cDNA used approximately 0.45 ug total RNA together with a constant-region primer. ARM-PCR, slightly modified, supplied the TCR beta libraries through three nested multiplex PCR rounds. The study ran its first two PCR rounds for roughly 10 cycles each, using TRBV1-TRBV30 forward primers and a C-beta reverse primer. In TCRdb, the multiplex PCR reads were re-called with MiXCR into one record per CDR3 protein. Of roughly 80,000 distinct CDR3 sequences in the sample, roughly two thirds were seen once. From unsorted bulk tissue weighing roughly 17-32 mg, DNA and RNA were co-extracted. Material for sequencing was liver tumor tissue from sampling region 4. The subset here: tumor region T4, right-lateral pole. The source is a woman aged 60-75 years with primary liver carcinoma and hepatitis B virus infection.

About this clonotype itself: One junction end disagrees with the germline gene, perhaps due to a read error. CDR3 region: CASRGQGIAGELFF. DNA for the CDR3: TGTGCCAGCAGAGGACAGGGGATCGCCGGAGAGCTGTTTTTT. This chain connects TRBV6-5 to TRBJ2-2; 9 bases line up with TRBD1. Germline CDR1 is MNHEY and CDR2 is SVGAGI. The CDR3 length is 14 residues.

This clonotype was counted many times. V usage is TRBV29-1 and J usage is TRBJ1-1; the match to TRBD1 covers 7 bases. The CDR3 length is 15 residues. Germline values: CDR1 SQVTM, CDR2 ANQGSEA. V gave up 7 bases and J gave up 1 base; unmatched junction bases: 12. The CDR3 region is CSAYPPAGGNTEAFF. The CDR3 region has the DNA TGCAGCGCTTACCCCCCGGCAGGGGGGAACACTGAAGCTTTCTTT.

In regard to this clonotype: Given a much more abundant clone one base away, this may be a read error. DNA of the CDR3: TGTGCCTGGAACTCGGGAGATTACACAGATACGCAGTATTTT. Translating it yields CAWNSGDYTDTQYF. This chain links TRBV30 with TRBJ2-3; tentative D call: TRBD2 (6 bases). With 4 bases removed from V and 2 bases from J, the gap between germline ends came to 13 bases. Looked up from germline, CDR1 is GTSNPN and CDR2 is SVGIG (reference sequence). This CDR3 has 14 amino acids.

About this clonotype itself: Possible read error: a much larger clone is one base away. This chain links TRBV28 with TRBJ1-2; D uncertain. CDR3 length: 17 amino acids. Germline-derived CDR1 and CDR2 are MDHEN and SYDVKM. Here the CDR3 DNA reads TGTGCCAGCAGTTTATCTTCGGGAGGGCCCCAAGGATATGGCCACACCTTC. It codes for CASSLSSGGPQGYGHTF.

The V gene is TRBV28, the J gene TRBJ2-1, with 7 bases fitting TRBD1. Trimming removed 8 bases from V and 4 bases from J; junction bases left unmatched: 14. This CDR3 has 16 amino acids. Germline loops: CDR1 MDHEN, CDR2 SYDVKM. The CDR3 sequence is CASGPAGTANYNEQFF. Written as DNA, the CDR3 is TGTGCCAGCGGTCCCGCCGGGACAGCCAATTACAATGAGCAGTTCTTC.

This clonotype was counted ten times or more. The rearrangement uses TRBV28 and TRBJ1-6; 8 bases are a match to TRBD1. CDR1 and CDR2 from the germline V gene are MDHEN and SYDVKM. This CDR3 has 14 amino acids. Losses at the gene ends were 9 bases for V and 2 bases for J; bases not matched to a gene: 3. CDR3 amino acids: CASIQGAYNSPLHF. CDR3 in DNA: TGTGCCAGTATACAGGGGGCCTATAATTCACCCCTCCACTTT.

About this clonotype: The junction and the germline gene differ at one end; a read error may be behind it. The V and J genes are TRBV11-2 and TRBJ1-2; no clear D. The germline gives CDR1 SGHAT, CDR2 FQNNGV. The length of the CDR3 is 15 residues. Here the CDR3 reads CASSLTIKEDGGYSF. Here the CDR3 DNA reads TGTGCCAGCAGCTTAACAATAAAGGAAGATGGTGGCTACAGCTTC.

This clonotype was seen ten or more times. The chain links TRBV6-5 to TRBJ2-3; TRBD1 might be the D (6 bases). Germline CDR1 reads MNHEY; CDR2 reads SVGAGI. The CDR3 length is 16 residues. Between the trimmed V and J ends, which lost 6 bases and 1 base, there was a span of 17 bases. CDR3 protein: CASRSWGHGRTDTQYF. CDR3 nucleotide sequence: TGTGCCAGCAGATCCTGGGGGCATGGTCGCACAGATACGCAGTATTTT.

On this clonotype: A read error is possible here, since a much larger clone lies one base away. CDR3 region: CAGSSGTGGYTF. DNA of the CDR3: TGCGCCGGCAGCTCCGGGACAGGTGGCTACACCTTC. V and J are TRBV5-1 and TRBJ1-2, with 8 positions matching TRBD1. Germline loops: CDR1 SGHRS, CDR2 YFSETQ. The CDR3 runs 12 residues. Looking up the rest from reference TRBV5-1 and TRBJ1-2 gives the full variable domain: KAGVTQTPRYLIKTRGQQVTLSCSPISGHRSVSWYQQTPGQGLQFLFEYFSETQRNKGNFPGRFSGRQFSNSRSEMNVSTLELGDSALYLCAGSSGTGGYTFGSGTRLTVV.

Points on this clonotype: Lacking the conserved final phenylalanine or tryptophan, this CDR3 likely reflects a read error. No DNA is shown, since the ends of the CDR3 on it are uncertain; the CDR3 is the one TCRdb lists. J is TRBJ2-7 and V is TRBV11-2. Per germline, CDR1 SGHAT and CDR2 FQNNGV. The CDR3 is made up of 12 amino acids, end residues included. The CDR3 loop reads CASNQIGSEQYY.

On this clonotype: A read error may account for a junction end that differs from germline. The rearrangement uses TRBV12-3 or TRBV12-4 and TRBJ2-7; TRBD2 aligns across 11 bases. This CDR3 is built from 14 residues. CDR3 coding DNA: TGTACCAGCAGGATAGCGGGAGGGAGCAACGAGCAATACTTC. It is translated as CTSRIAGGSNEQYF.

The sample holds one count of this clonotype. V and J are TRBV6-5 and TRBJ1-6, with a tentative D call TRBD1 (5 bases). V gave up 6 bases and J gave up 4 bases, with 13 bases separating them. This CDR3 is 15 amino acids long. Germline V CDR1 and CDR2: MNHEY, SVGAGI. The CDR3 nucleotides are TGTGCCAGCAGGCCGCAGAGGGGTTATAATTCACCCCTCCACTTT. This encodes CASRPQRGYNSPLHF.

Points on this clonotype: Possible read error: a much larger clone is one base away. The V and J genes are TRBV7-8 and TRBJ2-2; 7 bases are a match to TRBD2. Germline V lookup: CDR1 SGHVS, CDR2 FQNEAQ. CDR3 size: 15 residues. CDR3 DNA: TGTGCCGGCAGCACCCGGACTAGAGTGGAGAGGGAGCTGTTTTTT. Its translation: CAGSTRTRVERELFF.

In regard to this clonotype: Sequence at one end of the junction differs from germline and may be a read error. This rearrangement joins TRBV29-1 to TRBJ2-2; D might be TRBD2 (6 bases). Germline loops: CDR1 SQVTM, CDR2 ANQGSEA. The CDR3 runs to 12 residues. In DNA form, the CDR3 reads TGCAGCGTGACTAGTGGCCCCGGGGAACTGTTTTTT. The encoded protein is CSVTSGPGELFF.

As regards this clonotype: As the CDR3 is not closed by the conserved phenylalanine or tryptophan, this likely results from a read error. The chain is built from TRBV4-2 and TRBJ2-3; possible D gene TRBD2, 6 bases. The germline gives CDR1 LGHNA, CDR2 YNFKEQ. This CDR3 spans 15 amino acids. V lost 1 base to trimming and J lost 9 bases, with 17 bases between them. The CDR3 DNA reads TGTGCCAGCAGCCAAGTGGGACTGGCCGAAGGCACGCAGTATTTA. It yields the protein CASSQVGLAEGTQYL.

This clonotype is a singleton in its sample. A junction end diverges from the germline sequence, so it may reflect a read error. This sequence joins TRBV29-1 and TRBJ2-7, with unresolved D. The germline V gene encodes CDR1 SQVTM and CDR2 ANQGSEA. The CDR3 contains 12 residues. The CDR3 DNA follows: TGCAGCGTTGAAGATACATGCTACGGGCAGTACTTC. It is translated as CSVEDTCYGQYF.

Note on this clonotype: Relative to the germline gene, one junction end is altered; a read error may explain this. The chain joins TRBV12-3 or TRBV12-4 to TRBJ1-6, with D tentatively TRBD1 (5 bases). The CDR3 spans 15 residues. The CDR3 DNA is TGTGCCAGCAACCCTGGTGCAGGGTGGAATTCGCCCCTCCACTTT. This translates into CASNPGAGWNSPLHF.

In regard to this clonotype: One end of the junction is discordant with germline, which a read error may explain. CDR3 in amino acids: CASRASGPGTDTHYF. DNA for the CDR3: TGTGCCAGCAGGGCTAGCGGACCAGGAACAGATACGCACTATTTT. V usage is TRBV6-5 and J usage is TRBJ2-3, with 7 bases aligning to TRBD2. This CDR3 comprises 15 residues. The germline CDR1 and CDR2 sequences are MNHEY and SVGAGI.

Regarding this clonotype: Germline is not matched at one junction end, which may reflect a read error. The J gene is TRBJ2-1, the V gene TRBV12-3 or TRBV12-4, with 9 bases aligning to TRBD2. This CDR3 comprises 15 residues. CDR3 nucleotide sequence: TGTGCCAGTAGAGACAAGCGGGAGGCCCCCAATGGGCAGTTCTTC. Residues: CASRDKREAPNGQFF.

As to this clonotype: A much larger clonotype is one base distant, so this may be a read error. This rearrangement joins TRBV5-8 to TRBJ2-3; 12 bases align to TRBD1. The CDR3 loop spans 16 amino acids. Looked up from germline, CDR1 is SGHTS and CDR2 is YDEGEE. Here the CDR3 reads CAGSLGTGGITDTQYF. CDR3 bases: TGTGCCGGCAGCTTGGGGACAGGGGGCATCACAGATACGCAGTATTTT.

There are many counts of this clonotype. The chain joins TRBV6-1 to TRBJ2-2; weak D call: TRBD2 (6 bases). Germline assignment: CDR1 MNHNS and CDR2 SASEGT. V was pared by 7 bases and J by 3 bases, with 9 bases between. There are 13 residues in the CDR3. The CDR3 protein is CASKTRDTGELFF. The CDR3 DNA is TGTGCCAGCAAGACTAGGGACACCGGGGAGCTGTTTTTT.